A selection of T cell receptor beta chains follows, all from one sample in a study of T cells in localized non-small cell lung cancer. Produced via immunoSEQ multiplex PCR; TCRdb's table is partial and in-frame only. The sample comprises 1,500 to 2,500 clones, about 20% of which are singletons, and approximately 8% rests with the top ten. Sequenced here: normal lung tissue next to the tumor, sampled before any cancer treatment. The receptor set was obtained from a woman aged 40-69 years with stage I lung adenocarcinoma. The CDR3 runs from the conserved cysteine through the conserved F or W. Each record gives: V gene, clone size, CDR3 length, D gene, J gene, CDR3 DNA, CDR3 protein. The D gene is left open where the match is weak. The size field is filled for only some rows; it gives once, few, many or a size class.

v_gene: TRBV28
abundance: NA
len: 13
d_gene: NA
j_gene: TRBJ2-5
CDR3nt: TGTGCCAGCAGTTTGTCAGGGAGGCAGACCCAGTACTTC
CDR3aa: CASSLSGRQTQYF

v_gene: TRBV11-3
abundance: medium-sized
len: 14
d_gene: NA
j_gene: TRBJ2-3
CDR3nt: TGTGCCAGCAGCTTGCAGGGTGCGGCAGATACGCAGTATTTT
CDR3aa: CASSLQGAADTQYF

v_gene: TRBV6-8
abundance: few
len: 15
d_gene: TRBD2
j_gene: TRBJ2-3
CDR3nt: TGTGCCAGCAGTTCCATAGCGGGGGGGCCGAATACGCAGTATTTT
CDR3aa: CASSSIAGGPNTQYF

v_gene: TRBV10-2
abundance: NA
len: 13
d_gene: NA
j_gene: TRBJ1-2
CDR3nt: TGCGCCAGCAGTGAGTCGCCGAACTATGGCTACACCTTC
CDR3aa: CASSESPNYGYTF

v_gene: TRBV9
abundance: few
len: 15
d_gene: TRBD2
j_gene: TRBJ2-3
CDR3nt: TGTGCCAGCAGCGTAGTAGCGGGGGAAACAGATACGCAGTATTTT
CDR3aa: CASSVVAGETDTQYF

v_gene: TRBV11-3
abundance: NA
len: 17
d_gene: NA
j_gene: TRBJ1-6
CDR3nt: TGTGCCAGCAGCTTGGGAGCTCCGGGGGTCTATAATTCACCCCTCCACTTT
CDR3aa: CASSLGAPGVYNSPLHF

v_gene: TRBV1
abundance: NA
len: 15
d_gene: NA
j_gene: TRBJ2-3
CDR3nt: TGCGCCAGCAGCCAAGACAGGAGTAGTTATTATACGCAGTATTTT
CDR3aa: CASSQDRSSYYTQYF

v_gene: TRBV11-3
abundance: few
len: 15
d_gene: NA
j_gene: TRBJ2-1
CDR3nt: TGTGCCAGCAGCTTCGGGGCGGGGCCCTACAATGAGCAGTTCTTC
CDR3aa: CASSFGAGPYNEQFF

v_gene: TRBV5-1
abundance: NA
len: 15
d_gene: NA
j_gene: TRBJ2-7
CDR3nt: TGCGCCAGCAGCTTGGATCAGGGGGGGACCTACGAGCAGTACTTC
CDR3aa: CASSLDQGGTYEQYF

v_gene: TRBV29-1
abundance: NA
len: 12
d_gene: NA
j_gene: TRBJ1-2
CDR3nt: TGCAGCGTTGAAGATCAAATCTATGGCTACACCTTC
CDR3aa: CSVEDQIYGYTF

v_gene: TRBV6-8
abundance: medium-sized
len: 14
d_gene: NA
j_gene: TRBJ2-2
CDR3nt: TGTGCCAGCACCCCAGGGGCCAACACCGGGGAGCTGTTTTTT
CDR3aa: CASTPGANTGELFF

v_gene: TRBV11-3
abundance: few
len: 15
d_gene: NA
j_gene: TRBJ1-2
CDR3nt: TGTGCCAGCAGCTCATCTGGTGGGGTCTACTATGGCTACACCTTC
CDR3aa: CASSSSGGVYYGYTF

v_gene: TRBV9
abundance: medium-sized
len: 15
d_gene: NA
j_gene: TRBJ2-1
CDR3nt: TGTGCCAGCACCATTTCCGCAGGGTTGGGGAATGAGCAGTTCTTC
CDR3aa: CASTISAGLGNEQFF

v_gene: TRBV19
abundance: large
len: 13
d_gene: NA
j_gene: TRBJ2-7
CDR3nt: TGTGCCAGTATGGACCGGCTCGGGGACGAGCAGTACTTC
CDR3aa: CASMDRLGDEQYF